A selection of T cell receptor beta chains follows, all from one sample in a study of regulatory T cells in long-lasting Graves disease. Via MiXCR, TCRdb re-called the multiplex PCR reads, giving one row per CDR3 protein. Of fewer than 450,000 distinct CDR3 sequences listed, about 25% are singletons. Material: peripheral blood mononuclear cells (PBMCs), obtained when the disease was refractory, from a patient treated with antithyroid drugs. Receptor source: a female donor with Graves disease. CDR3s include the opening cysteine and the closing phenylalanine or tryptophan. D genes are given only for firm matches. Clone size appears in some rows only: once, few, many, or a class for an expanded clone.

CDR3 protein	CDR3 DNA	V gene	J gene	D gene	clone size
CAWSGGAGAGELFF	TGTGCCTGGAGTGGGGGGGCCGGGGCTGGGGAGCTGTTTTTT	TRBV30	TRBJ2-2	.	.
CASSSLVLYTF	TGTGCCAGCAGTTCCCTCGTGCTCTACACCTTC	TRBV28	TRBJ1-2	.	many
CASSVVERQETQYF	TGTGCCAGCAGTGTTGTGGAGCGGCAAGAGACCCAGTACTTC	TRBV2	TRBJ2-5	.	few
CASSDSGQRISGANVLTF	TGTGCCAGCAGTGACTCCGGACAGAGAATCTCTGGGGCCAACGTCCTGACTTTC	TRBV28	TRBJ2-6	.	many
CAIRRPENSGYGYTF	TGTGCCATCCGGAGGCCCGAGAACTCCGGCTATGGCTACACCTTC	TRBV10-3	TRBJ1-2	.	.
CASSLSRDRLKNTGELFF	TGTGCCAGCAGTTTATCCAGGGACAGGCTTAAAAACACCGGGGAGCTGTTTTTT	TRBV27	TRBJ2-2	TRBD1	many
CASSLEVGEKLFF	TGTGCCAGCAGCTTGGAGGTGGGGGAAAAACTGTTTTTT	TRBV7-9	TRBJ1-4	.	many
CATGLAAALAKNIQYF	TGTGCCACGGGACTAGCGGCTGCGCTAGCCAAAAACATTCAGTACTTC	TRBV6-2/TRBV6-3	TRBJ2-4	TRBD2	.
CAWSEDGGEAEAFF	TGTGCCTGGAGTGAAGACGGGGGCGAAGCTGAAGCTTTCTTT	TRBV30	TRBJ1-1	.	.
CASRPWAGYPSGANVLTF	TGTGCCAGCAGACCCTGGGCAGGGTATCCGTCTGGGGCCAACGTCCTGACTTTC	TRBV7-2	TRBJ2-6	.	few
CASSLTPGKGERNTEAFF	TGCGCCAGCAGCTTGACCCCGGGGAAGGGGGAAAGGAACACTGAAGCTTTCTTT	TRBV5-1	TRBJ1-1	.	few
CATSRDKTGYGYTF	TGTGCCACCAGCAGAGATAAGACAGGCTATGGCTACACCTTC	TRBV15	TRBJ1-2	.	many
CSARREGSSGELFF	TGCAGTGCTCGTCGGGAGGGCTCATCCGGGGAGCTGTTTTTT	TRBV20-1	TRBJ2-2	TRBD2	few
CASSPSALAGGEQFF	TGTGCCAGCAGCCCGAGTGCTCTAGCGGGAGGCGAGCAGTTCTTC	TRBV7-3	TRBJ2-1	TRBD2	few
CASSYAGTGNYGYTF	TGTGCCAGCAGTTACGCCGGGACAGGGAACTATGGCTACACCTTC	TRBV6-5	TRBJ1-2	TRBD1	many
CASSPLTSSGANVLTF	TGTGCCAGCAGTCCGTTGACTAGTTCTGGGGCCAACGTCCTGACTTTC	TRBV28	TRBJ2-6	.	few
CASSPRTSGGVETQYF	TGTGCCAGCAGCCCACGGACTAGCGGGGGAGTCGAGACCCAGTACTTC	TRBV5-1	TRBJ2-5	TRBD2	.
CASIPQNRGSNSYEQYF	TGTGCCAGCATCCCACAAAACAGGGGGAGTAACTCCTACGAGCAGTACTTC	TRBV6-2/TRBV6-3	TRBJ2-7	TRBD1	once
CSARRDRGGVYEQYF	TGCAGTGCTAGACGCGACCGGGGAGGGGTCTACGAGCAGTACTTC	TRBV20-1	TRBJ2-7	TRBD2	few
CASRPSGRYGELFF	TGTGCCAGCAGACCTAGCGGGAGATACGGGGAGCTGTTTTTT	TRBV3-1	TRBJ2-2	TRBD2	few
CASKRPPDTQYF	TGTGCCAGCAAAAGGCCCCCAGATACGCAGTATTTT	TRBV12-3/TRBV12-4	TRBJ2-3	.	.
CASSTPPYEQYF	TGTGCCAGTAGTACCCCCCCCTACGAGCAGTACTTC	TRBV19	TRBJ2-7	.	.
CASSIVAGGLNEQYF	TGTGCCAGTAGTATCGTGGCAGGGGGCTTGAACGAGCAGTACTTC	TRBV19	TRBJ2-7	TRBD1	.
CASSLEETSLGEQYF	TGTGCCAGCAGCTTAGAGGAGACTAGTTTGGGCGAGCAGTACTTC	TRBV7-2	TRBJ2-7	.	.
CASSFGPGTSSGELFF	TGTGCCAGCAGTTTTGGTCCCGGGACTAGTTCCGGGGAGCTGTTTTTT	TRBV6-2/TRBV6-3	TRBJ2-2	TRBD2	many
CSARVRGGLGTEAFF	TGCAGTGCTAGAGTAAGGGGGGGATTGGGCACTGAAGCTTTCTTT	TRBV20-1	TRBJ1-1	.	.
CSAIRDHPYEQYF	TGCAGCGCGATCCGGGACCACCCCTACGAGCAGTACTTC	TRBV29-1	TRBJ2-7	.	.
CASSLGPGETQYF	TGTGCCAGCAGCTTAGGGCCGGGGGAGACCCAGTACTTC	TRBV7-2	TRBJ2-5	.	many
CASSFLAGSNTGELFF	TGTGCCAGCAGCTTCCTAGCGGGATCGAACACCGGGGAGCTGTTTTTT	TRBV13	TRBJ2-2	TRBD2	few
CASTSQALSNTEAFF	TGTGCCAGTACGTCCCAGGCCTTGTCGAACACTGAAGCTTTCTTT	TRBV19	TRBJ1-1	.	.
CASSFNIQGPRQPQHF	TGTGCCAGCAGTTTCAACATTCAGGGGCCAAGACAGCCCCAGCATTTT	TRBV28	TRBJ1-5	.	many
CSATPGTSGRNEQYF	TGCAGTGCTACCCCCGGGACTAGCGGGAGAAACGAGCAGTACTTC	TRBV20-1	TRBJ2-7	TRBD2	.
CASSFLVNYEQYF	TGTGCCAGCAGTTTTTTAGTGAACTACGAGCAGTACTTC	TRBV6-2/TRBV6-3	TRBJ2-7	.	few
CVTDNDRNYEQYF	TGTGTGACCGACAACGACCGGAACTACGAGCAGTACTTC	TRBV7-9	TRBJ2-7	.	few
CAWSELETQYF	TGTGCCTGGAGTGAATTGGAGACCCAGTACTTC	TRBV30	TRBJ2-5	.	few
CASSPSQGALDTEAFF	TGTGCCAGCAGCCCTTCCCAGGGGGCTTTGGACACTGAAGCTTTCTTT	TRBV28	TRBJ1-1	TRBD1	few
CASSQTALNTGELFF	TGTGCCAGTAGTCAGACAGCCCTGAACACCGGGGAGCTGTTTTTT	TRBV19	TRBJ2-2	.	.
CSAQELRANYGYTF	TGCAGTGCTCAGGAACTGCGAGCTAACTATGGCTACACCTTC	TRBV20-1	TRBJ1-2	.	.
CNPSRASQETQYF	TGCAACCCCAGCCGTGCTAGCCAAGAGACCCAGTACTTC	TRBV20-1	TRBJ2-5	.	many
CASSTRRTSYQDEQYF	TGTGCCAGCAGTACCCGGAGAACCTCCTACCAGGACGAGCAGTACTTC	TRBV27	TRBJ2-7	.	many
CASSPLGGGYGYTF	TGTGCCAGCAGCCCCCTGGGGGGAGGCTATGGCTACACCTTC	TRBV28	TRBJ1-2	.	many
CASSGNFMNTEAFF	TGTGCCAGCAGCGGTAACTTCATGAACACTGAAGCTTTCTTT	TRBV9	TRBJ1-1	.	many
CASSVIRAQPQHF	TGTGCCAGCAGCGTGATAAGGGCTCAGCCCCAGCATTTT	TRBV9	TRBJ1-5	.	few
CASSEVRGREGYTF	TGTGCCAGCAGTGAAGTCAGGGGGCGTGAGGGCTACACCTTC	TRBV28	TRBJ1-2	TRBD1	many
CSASDARLGTYEQYF	TGCAGTGCTAGCGACGCCCGGCTAGGGACCTACGAGCAGTACTTC	TRBV20-1	TRBJ2-7	.	few
CASRTVVYGYTF	TGTGCCAGCAGGACAGTGGTCTATGGCTACACCTTC	TRBV28	TRBJ1-2	.	many
CASSSNSGANVLTF	TGTGCCAGCAGTTCCAACTCTGGGGCCAACGTCCTGACTTTC	TRBV11-2	TRBJ2-6	.	many
CASSSGGQELFF	TGCGCCAGCAGCTCTGGGGGACAGGAGCTGTTTTTT	TRBV5-1	TRBJ2-2	.	.
CASSPNGNIQYF	TGCGCCAGCAGTCCCAATGGAAACATTCAGTACTTC	TRBV4-1	TRBJ2-4	.	few
CASSEAITPLHF	TGTGCCAGCAGTGAAGCCATTACACCCCTCCACTTT	TRBV28	TRBJ1-6	.	many
CASSLITFMGNTIYF	TGTGCCAGCAGCTTAATAACGTTTATGGGGAACACCATATATTTT	TRBV7-2	TRBJ1-3	.	few
CASSQDAVQGSPLHF	TGCGCCAGCAGCCAAGATGCAGTGCAGGGGTCACCCCTCCACTTT	TRBV4-1	TRBJ1-6	.	few
CASTKGSFYEQYF	TGTGCCAGCACCAAAGGGAGCTTCTACGAGCAGTACTTC	TRBV7-9	TRBJ2-7	.	few
CASRVTGEGNTEAFF	TGTGCCAGCAGAGTGACAGGGGAGGGGAACACTGAAGCTTTCTTT	TRBV7-2	TRBJ1-1	TRBD1	.
CASSLNVRLAGNDEQYF	TGCGCCAGCAGCTTGAACGTTCGACTAGCGGGAAACGACGAGCAGTACTTC	TRBV5-1	TRBJ2-7	TRBD2	few